The clone carrying this T cell receptor (beta chain) was counted between two and nine times. This sample is part of a study of blood T cell repertoires in COVID-19. Overall study: COVID-19 samples, acute and convalescent, were from the United States, Italy and Spain. T cells, B-cell-depleted T cells, or PBMCs provided the cDNA or gDNA that served as material.

Original analysis: Quantification of nucleated cells was approximated via reference gene primer amplification. Only in-frame clones appear in the TCRdb table, and some are missing; sequencing was by immunoSEQ multiplex PCR. V, J and clone size derive from that table, while D and trimming were established from the DNA sequence. The data show around 100,000 clones, 88% seen once. Germline assignment: CDR1 MRHNA and CDR2 SNTAGT. The CDR3 consists of 13 residues. The V and J ends lost 3 bases and 2 bases respectively, with 6 bases between them. The clonotype originates from a human donor in a cohort sampled during active COVID-19. Sequencing was performed on peripheral blood. The V gene is TRBV6-4, the J gene TRBJ2-3; D is ambiguous. CDR3 DNA sequence: TGTGCCAGCAGTGATACAGACACAGATACGCAGTATTTT. This sequence encodes CASSDTDTDTQYF.